This T cell receptor beta chain is drawn from a study of T cells after yellow fever vaccination (dated by TCRdb to the late 2010s). Turning to the overall study: Libraries from fractions with low cell numbers were prepared with the SMART-Seq v4 Ultra Low Input RNA kit. To track T-cell clones before and after primary and booster YFV17D yellow fever vaccination, bulk TCR alpha and beta repertoires were sequenced longitudinally. Two healthy male donors made up the cohort, one aged 18 to 29 years and the other aged 30 to 39 years. Blood was drawn at multiple timepoints before and after primary and secondary immunization, with bulk PBMC replicates and cell subsets isolated. On the study overall, not on this receptor specifically: Most clones expanded after primary vaccination were re-detected after the booster (almost 97% of CD4 and approximately 85% of CD8), suggesting broad memory maintenance. FACS-sorted repertoires could contain abundant contaminating clonotypes from the bulk population, so computational filtering was required. A small share of clonotypes occurred in both CD4 and CD8 compartments, likely arising from convergent recombination. The secondary T-cell response was weaker than the primary response but faster, peaking on day 5 instead of day 15. Because only two donors were included in the study, the extent to which the findings can be generalized is limited.

The instrument given in TCRdb is Illumina NovaSeq 6000. TCR cDNA was synthesized by 5'RACE template switching, through which a universal primer site and unique molecular identifiers were introduced. Priming of cDNA synthesis was performed from both the TCR alpha and TCR beta constant segments. Libraries were amplified in two PCR steps, with sample barcodes and sequencing adapters added in the second step. Sequencing of libraries was performed on Illumina HiSeq 2500 (2x100 bp) or NovaSeq (2x150 bp). The published analysis was carried out like this. MIGEC handled demultiplexing of reads and collapsing into UMI consensus sequences, while MiXCR performed V(D)J alignment. Using edgeR on replicate PBMC samples, clonotypes were called vaccine-responding if FDR was below 0.01 and the log2 fold change was above 5 up to day 15. Bulk clonotypes were assigned CD4 or CD8 identity according to which sequenced CD4 or CD8 repertoire held them at higher abundance. TCRdb reran the public reads through fastp at Q25 and MiXCR, keeping productive beta chains. Identical CDR3 proteins give one entry, which carries the most common genes and DNA. Clone size and V and J calls follow TCRdb, not the original study. The sample records nearly 300,000 distinct CDR3 sequences, around 8.6% of which are singletons. The leading ten clones occupy approximately 3.3% of the sample.

The treatment or condition label for this specimen denotes: live attenuated yellow fever vaccine strain. PBMCs were isolated from peripheral blood using a standard Ficoll-Paque protocol. CD4 and CD8 T-cell fractions were isolated with Dynabeads CD4 and CD8 positive selection kits. RNA was extracted with TriZol from bulk PBMCs, CD4 and CD8 fractions, and dextramer-positive and dextramer-negative fractions. This clonotype has just a few counts. What antigen it recognizes has not been identified. Base-call qualities are not available, and no considerably larger clone is one nucleotide away. Taken from cysteine to phenylalanine, the CDR3 has 14 residues. This entry keeps only the CDR3 DNA: 42 bases, framed from base 1. For CDR1 and CDR2, the germline V gene (reference sequence) lists SEHNR and FQNEAQ. V is clipped by 2 bases and J by 8 bases, and the sequence between their germline boundaries is 15 bases long.

The chain uses TRBV7-9 and TRBJ1-1; tentative D gene TRBD1, with 5 bases matching. The receptor comes from a man between 18 and 35 years old who received the YFV17D yellow fever vaccine. This specimen consisted of CD4+ T cells sorted from PBMCs, obtained 5 days after the yellow fever booster vaccination. The CDR3 is CASSLRSVQGEAFF. The sequenced DNA: TGTGCCAGCAGCTTAAGGTCGGTCCAGGGCGAAGCTTTCTTT.